A single sample gave rise to the 2 T cell receptor beta chains below, sequenced in a study of Ad26.COV2.S vaccination and SARS-CoV-2 variants. Here immunoSEQ multiplex PCR was the method, and the copy in TCRdb shows in-frame clones only, minus some. The data contain around 340,000 clones, about 89% of them seen just once; the ten biggest clones take up 5%. Treatment in this sample: 19 received Ad26.COV2.S at low or high dose, single or two shots; about 5 received placebo; per-sample allocation not given. Day 63 following the first vaccine or placebo injection was when the samples were taken. The starting material was peripheral blood, obtained in a trial of Ad26.COV2.S vaccine versus placebo. Source of these receptors: a person aged 18-65 years who received the Ad26.COV2.S COVID-19 vaccine or a placebo.

This sequence joins TRBV12-3 or TRBV12-4 and TRBJ1-1; tentative D call: TRBD1 (5 bases). The V and J ends lost 6 bases and 1 base respectively, with 9 bases between them. The CDR3 has 13 residues. The CDR3 here is CASRRRENTEAFF. As DNA, the CDR3 is TGTGCCAGCAGGCGCAGGGAGAACACTGAAGCTTTCTTT.

This rearrangement joins TRBV4-2 to TRBJ1-4; weak D call: TRBD1 (6 bases). The length of the CDR3 is 14 residues. The V end was cut by 3 bases, the J end by 8 bases, with 13 bases between. The V gene's germline CDR1 is LGHNA and CDR2 YNFKEQ. The CDR3 reads CASSQGQGKEKLFF. The CDR3 nucleotides are TGTGCCAGCAGCCAGGGTCAGGGGAAGGAAAAACTGTTTTTT.